The rows below give T cell receptor beta chains drawn from one sample of a study of control samples from healthy donors and cancer patients. The table came from immunoSEQ multiplex PCR; TCRdb's copy has only in-frame clones and leaves some out. The table has 70,000 to 75,000 clones, about 94% seen once; the top ten hold approximately 3%. Sample: blood. The receptors stem from a woman in her twenties or thirties in good health. Each CDR3 is given without its conserved first and last residue. Fields, in order: D gene, V gene, CDR3 protein. The D gene is left open where the match is weak.

D gene: .
V gene: TRBV25-1
CDR3 protein: ASSEGLGDTGELF

D gene: TRBD2
V gene: TRBV3-1/TRBV3-2
CDR3 protein: ASKLAGSTDTQY

D gene: .
V gene: TRBV7-8
CDR3 protein: ASSPGPNYGYT

D gene: .
V gene: TRBV5-5
CDR3 protein: ASSLAYENTEAF

D gene: .
V gene: TRBV13
CDR3 protein: ASNKGNGYT

D gene: TRBD1
V gene: TRBV6-5
CDR3 protein: ASSYSVQGETEAF

D gene: .
V gene: TRBV3-1/TRBV3-2
CDR3 protein: ASSQVGDPNTEAF

D gene: TRBD1
V gene: TRBV28
CDR3 protein: ASILGTGVGYT

D gene: TRBD1
V gene: TRBV2
CDR3 protein: ASSERRQGSGANVLT

D gene: .
V gene: TRBV10-3
CDR3 protein: AISEPNRLGGTEAF

D gene: .
V gene: TRBV28
CDR3 protein: ATEDELQY

D gene: .
V gene: TRBV5-4
CDR3 protein: ASSSAGNEQF

D gene: TRBD1
V gene: TRBV5-1
CDR3 protein: ASSLVGQGNNEQF

D gene: TRBD2
V gene: TRBV2
CDR3 protein: ASSVGWRGAGNEQF

D gene: .
V gene: TRBV19
CDR3 protein: ASSIGVGQETQY

D gene: .
V gene: TRBV6-1
CDR3 protein: ASSDRSYEQY

D gene: .
V gene: TRBV7-8
CDR3 protein: ASSPLSTEAF

D gene: .
V gene: TRBV6-5
CDR3 protein: ASSYSSAASYEQY

D gene: .
V gene: TRBV3-1/TRBV3-2
CDR3 protein: ASSQGSNQPQH

D gene: .
V gene: TRBV9
CDR3 protein: ASSVEGQHSPLH

D gene: .
V gene: TRBV12-5
CDR3 protein: ASGLRGLRAGKLTDTQY

D gene: .
V gene: TRBV5-6
CDR3 protein: ASSSQGRNGYT

D gene: .
V gene: TRBV20-1
CDR3 protein: SASRGREEKLF

D gene: TRBD1
V gene: TRBV9
CDR3 protein: ASSVNPGGHYEQY

D gene: .
V gene: TRBV6-2/TRBV6-3
CDR3 protein: ASSPVGNQPQH

D gene: TRBD1
V gene: TRBV6-5
CDR3 protein: ASSSQGAGGNTIY

D gene: .
V gene: TRBV18
CDR3 protein: ASSPARENGYT

D gene: TRBD2
V gene: TRBV29-1
CDR3 protein: SVPLSGGARETQY

D gene: .
V gene: TRBV3-1/TRBV3-2
CDR3 protein: ASSRVNYEQY

D gene: .
V gene: TRBV6-5
CDR3 protein: ASSYGGDFDSPLH

D gene: .
V gene: TRBV19
CDR3 protein: ASSISSRRNEKLF

D gene: .
V gene: TRBV7-3
CDR3 protein: ASSLTLQTSINEQF